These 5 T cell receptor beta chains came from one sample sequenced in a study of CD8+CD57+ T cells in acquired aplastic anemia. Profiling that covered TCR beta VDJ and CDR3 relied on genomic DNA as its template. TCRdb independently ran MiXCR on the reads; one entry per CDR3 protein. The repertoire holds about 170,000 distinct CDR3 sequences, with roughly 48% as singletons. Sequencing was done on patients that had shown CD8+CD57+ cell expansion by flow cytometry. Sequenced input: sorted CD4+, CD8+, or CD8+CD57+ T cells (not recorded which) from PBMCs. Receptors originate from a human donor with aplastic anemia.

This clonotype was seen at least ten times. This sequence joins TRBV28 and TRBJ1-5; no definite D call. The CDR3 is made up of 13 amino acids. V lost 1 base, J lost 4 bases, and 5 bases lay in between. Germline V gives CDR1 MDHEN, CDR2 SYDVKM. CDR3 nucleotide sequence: TGTGCCAGCAGTTTATTAGGAAATCAGCCCCAGCATTTT. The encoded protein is CASSLLGNQPQHF.

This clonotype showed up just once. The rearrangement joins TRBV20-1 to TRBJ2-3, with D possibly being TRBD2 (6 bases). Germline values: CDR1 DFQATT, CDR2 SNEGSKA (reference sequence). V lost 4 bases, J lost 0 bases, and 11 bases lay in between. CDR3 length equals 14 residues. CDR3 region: CSAISGGSTDTQYF. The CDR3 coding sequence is TGCAGTGCTATATCCGGGGGTAGCACAGATACGCAGTATTTT.

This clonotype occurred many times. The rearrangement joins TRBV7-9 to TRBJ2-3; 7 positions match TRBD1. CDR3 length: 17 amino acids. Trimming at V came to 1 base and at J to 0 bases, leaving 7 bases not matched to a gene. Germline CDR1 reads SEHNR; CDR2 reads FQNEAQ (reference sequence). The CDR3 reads CASSLVSRGRSTDTQYF. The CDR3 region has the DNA TGTGCCAGCAGCTTAGTATCGAGGGGGCGGAGCACAGATACGCAGTATTTT.

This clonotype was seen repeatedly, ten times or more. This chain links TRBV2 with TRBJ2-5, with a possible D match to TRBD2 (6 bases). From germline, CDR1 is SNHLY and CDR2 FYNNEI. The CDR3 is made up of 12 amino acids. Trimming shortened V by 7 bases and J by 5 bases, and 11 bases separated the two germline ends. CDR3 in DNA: TGTGCCAGCAAAGGGGCGGGGGAGACCCAGTACTTC. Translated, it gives CASKGAGETQYF.

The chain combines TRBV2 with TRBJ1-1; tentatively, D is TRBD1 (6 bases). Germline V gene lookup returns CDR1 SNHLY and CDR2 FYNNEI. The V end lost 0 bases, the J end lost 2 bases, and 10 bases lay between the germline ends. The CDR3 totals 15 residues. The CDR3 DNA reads TGTGCCAGCAGTGAAGCGGACAGCGGTAACACTGAAGCTTTCTTT. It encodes CASSEADSGNTEAFF. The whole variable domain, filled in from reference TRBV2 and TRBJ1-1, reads EPEVTQTPSHQVTQMGQEVILRCVPISNHLYFYWYRQILGQKVEFLVSFYNNEISEKSEIFDDQFSVERPDGSNFTLKIRSTKLEDSAMYFCASSEADSGNTEAFFGQGTRLTVV.